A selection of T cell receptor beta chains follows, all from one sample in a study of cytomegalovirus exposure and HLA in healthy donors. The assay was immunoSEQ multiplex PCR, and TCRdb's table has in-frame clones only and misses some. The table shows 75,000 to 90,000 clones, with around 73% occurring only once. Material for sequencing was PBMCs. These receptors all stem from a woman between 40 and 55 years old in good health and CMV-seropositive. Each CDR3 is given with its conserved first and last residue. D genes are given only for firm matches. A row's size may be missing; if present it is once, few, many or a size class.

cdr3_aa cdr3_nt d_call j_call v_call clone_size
CASSLDAGTEAFF TGTGCCAGCAGCTTAGACGCGGGGACTGAAGCTTTCTTT - TRBJ1-1 TRBV7-3 -
CASSWELNEKLFF TGTGCCAGCAGCTGGGAGCTTAATGAAAAACTGTTTTTT - TRBJ1-4 TRBV5-8 -
CASSLLPRGGVHEKLFF TGTGCCAGCAGCCTACTCCCCCGGGGAGGGGTTCATGAAAAACTGTTTTTT - TRBJ1-4 TRBV7-2 -
CASSQQGPETQYF TGCGCCAGCAGCCAACAGGGTCCGGAGACCCAGTACTTC - TRBJ2-5 TRBV4-1 -
CASSWGGLNQPQHF TGTGCCAGCAGCTGGGGGGGACTTAATCAGCCCCAGCATTTT - TRBJ1-5 TRBV5-5 -
CASSLGSSRGGPDTQYF TGTGCCAGCAGCTTAGGGTCTTCGCGGGGGGGCCCAGATACGCAGTATTTT TRBD2 TRBJ2-3 TRBV7-2 -
CASSHGTGGSYEQYF TGCGCCAGCAGCCACGGGACAGGGGGCTCCTACGAGCAGTACTTC TRBD1 TRBJ2-7 TRBV4-3 few
CASRDDRAFIYGYTF TGTGCCAGCAGGGACGACAGGGCCTTCATCTATGGCTACACCTTC TRBD1 TRBJ1-2 TRBV6-5 -
CASSTLGRGASSYNEQFF TGTGCCAGCAGCACCCTCGGACGGGGGGCTAGCTCCTACAATGAGCAGTTCTTC - TRBJ2-1 TRBV7-2 -
CASSGTGVGNQPQHF TGTGCCAGTAGTGGGACAGGGGTCGGCAATCAGCCCCAGCATTTT TRBD1 TRBJ1-5 TRBV19 -
CASSSTGLQETQYF TGTGCCAGCAGCTCAACAGGGCTCCAAGAGACCCAGTACTTC - TRBJ2-5 TRBV7-9 once
CASSLAPGGTQPQHF TGTGCCAGCAGTTTAGCACCGGGCGGGACTCAGCCCCAGCATTTT - TRBJ1-5 TRBV28 -
CASSVAPGDNQPQHF TGTGCCAGCAGTGTTGCTCCAGGGGATAATCAGCCCCAGCATTTT - TRBJ1-5 TRBV6-1 -
CSVDIRGRAFF TGCAGCGTTGATATAAGAGGAAGGGCTTTCTTT - TRBJ1-1 TRBV29-1 -
CASSPTGEGQPQHF TGTGCCAGCAGCCCGACAGGGGAGGGTCAGCCCCAGCATTTT TRBD1 TRBJ1-5 TRBV5-6 -
CASSLRPTGGQPQHF TGTGCCAGCAGTTTACGGCCCACAGGGGGGCAGCCCCAGCATTTT TRBD1 TRBJ1-5 TRBV27 -
CASSLEVGVSTDTQYF TGTGCCAGCAGCTTAGAAGTCGGGGTTAGCACAGATACGCAGTATTTT - TRBJ2-3 TRBV7-7 -
CSVETGHGIREQYF TGCAGCGTTGAGACGGGACACGGGATAAGAGAGCAGTACTTC - TRBJ2-7 TRBV29-1 few
CASSLGGGAADVLTF TGCGCCAGCAGCTTGGGAGGGGGCGCCGCCGACGTCCTGACTTTC TRBD1 TRBJ2-6 TRBV5-1 -
CASRSGSSYEQYF TGTGCCAGCAGGTCCGGGAGCTCCTACGAGCAGTACTTC - TRBJ2-7 TRBV6-5 -
CASRTPGGIPREQFF TGTGCCAGCCGTACCCCAGGGGGTATCCCCCGTGAGCAGTTCTTC TRBD1 TRBJ2-1 TRBV6-1 -
CASSIDVGGDPFF TGTGCCAGTAGTATAGATGTCGGAGGGGACCCGTTCTTC - TRBJ2-1 TRBV19 -
CASSEEGQGNTEAFF TGTGCCAGCAGCGAGGAGGGACAGGGGAACACTGAAGCTTTCTTT TRBD1 TRBJ1-1 TRBV7-3 -
CASSPRRELYGYTF TGTGCCAGCAGTCCCCGGCGGGAGCTCTATGGCTACACCTTC - TRBJ1-2 TRBV6-5 -
CASSQEGHGNTEAFF TGCGCCAGCAGCCAAGAGGGCCACGGAAACACTGAAGCTTTCTTT - TRBJ1-1 TRBV4-3 few
CASSQDYRGYTEAFF TGCGCCAGCAGCCAAGATTACAGGGGGTACACTGAAGCTTTCTTT TRBD1 TRBJ1-1 TRBV4-1 -
CASSLNVKDRVYEQYF TGTGCCAGCAGCTTAAATGTAAAGGACAGGGTCTACGAGCAGTACTTC TRBD1 TRBJ2-7 TRBV7-8 few
CASSLQGAEGNTIYF TGTGCCAGCAGCCTACAGGGGGCGGAGGGAAACACCATATATTTT TRBD1 TRBJ1-3 TRBV5-5 -
CASSMTTGTADEKLFF TGTGCCAGTAGTATGACTACCGGGACAGCCGATGAAAAACTGTTTTTT TRBD1 TRBJ1-4 TRBV19 -
CASSGLAVGGELFF TGTGCCAGCAGTGGACTAGCGGTTGGCGGGGAGCTGTTTTTT TRBD2 TRBJ2-2 TRBV2 -
CASSQEPSGAPYEQYF TGTGCCAGCAGCCAAGAACCTAGCGGGGCCCCCTACGAGCAGTACTTC TRBD2 TRBJ2-7 TRBV4-2 -
CASSLEGARQPQHF TGTGCCAGCAGCTTGGAGGGGGCTCGTCAGCCCCAGCATTTT TRBD1 TRBJ1-5 TRBV5-4 once
CASSSGQGEVSDTQYF TGTGCCAGCAGCTCCGGACAGGGGGAGGTGTCAGATACGCAGTATTTT TRBD1 TRBJ2-3 TRBV7-9 -
CASSLYTGGRGTEAFF TGTGCCAGCAGTCTCTATACGGGGGGCCGAGGGACTGAAGCTTTCTTT - TRBJ1-1 TRBV27 -
CASSLGFRILMNTEAFF TGTGCCAGCAGTTTAGGTTTCAGGATTTTGATGAACACTGAAGCTTTCTTT - TRBJ1-1 TRBV28 -
CASSVGTDYGYTF TGTGCCAGCAGCGTAGGGACAGACTATGGCTACACCTTC - TRBJ1-2 TRBV9 few
CASSIYRGRGQPQHF TGTGCCAGTAGTATATACAGGGGTCGGGGGCAGCCCCAGCATTTT TRBD1 TRBJ1-5 TRBV19 -
CASSVRGNEKTQYF TGTGCCAGCAGTGTCCGCGGGAACGAGAAGACCCAGTACTTC - TRBJ2-5 TRBV6-1 -
CASSPQGVVYEQYF TGTGCCAGCAGTCCCCAGGGGGTGGTGTACGAGCAGTACTTC TRBD1 TRBJ2-7 TRBV6-5 once
CASSRYHRVSSIGDNEQFF TGCGCCAGCAGCCGCTACCACAGGGTCTCCTCCATTGGTGACAATGAGCAGTTCTTC - TRBJ2-1 TRBV4-1 once
CAGRTGGNSPLHF TGTGCCGGGAGGACAGGCGGAAATTCACCCCTCCACTTT TRBD1 TRBJ1-6 TRBV28 few
CASSEQGSLLLPLHF TGTGCCAGCAGTGAACAGGGTTCGCTCCTTTTACCCCTCCACTTT - TRBJ1-6 TRBV27 -
CSSSETGQANYGYTF TGTTCCAGCAGCGAGACAGGGCAAGCTAACTATGGCTACACCTTC TRBD1 TRBJ1-2 TRBV9 -
CASTATGGLETQYF TGTGCCAGTACCGCCACGGGGGGGCTGGAGACCCAGTACTTC TRBD2 TRBJ2-5 TRBV19 -
CASSVPVFRDKANYGYTF TGTGCCAGCAGTGTACCCGTTTTCCGGGACAAAGCTAACTATGGCTACACCTTC - TRBJ1-2 TRBV28 once
CASSSSGTGGHEQYF TGTGCCAGCAGCTCATCCGGGACAGGGGGCCACGAGCAGTACTTC TRBD1 TRBJ2-7 TRBV7-2 once
CASSIGFVRGTGELFF TGTGCCAGTAGTATAGGGTTCGTCAGGGGAACCGGGGAGCTGTTTTTT - TRBJ2-2 TRBV19 once
CASSPTLAGILYEQYF TGTGCCAGTAGTCCTACTCTAGCGGGGATCCTCTACGAGCAGTACTTC TRBD2 TRBJ2-7 TRBV19 once
CASSYLGTQETQYF TGCGCCAGCAGCTACCTCGGGACACAAGAGACCCAGTACTTC - TRBJ2-5 TRBV5-1 -
CASSRTAEEQYF TGTGCCAGTAGTCGAACGGCGGAAGAGCAGTACTTC - TRBJ2-7 TRBV19 once
CASSPGQGAGNEQFF TGTGCCAGCTCACCCGGACAGGGGGCTGGGAATGAGCAGTTCTTC TRBD1 TRBJ2-1 TRBV18 -
CATSAGQGASTEAFF TGTGCCACCAGCGCAGGACAGGGGGCGAGCACTGAAGCTTTCTTT TRBD1 TRBJ1-1 TRBV15 -
CASSPGLAGGQEQFF TGTGCCAGCAGCCCGGGACTAGCGGGGGGGCAAGAGCAGTTCTTC TRBD2 TRBJ2-1 TRBV7-2 -
CASSQTGTVDYEQYF TGTGCCAGCAGCCAAACCGGGACAGTCGACTACGAGCAGTACTTC TRBD1 TRBJ2-7 TRBV5-4 -
CASGVGGDKFDGYTF TGTGCCAGCGGAGTGGGAGGGGACAAATTCGATGGCTACACCTTC - TRBJ1-2 TRBV2 once
CASSKRGQGMYEQYF TGTGCCAGCAGCAAACGGGGACAGGGGATGTACGAGCAGTACTTC TRBD1 TRBJ2-7 TRBV7-6 -
CASSLLFGQGSETQYF TGTGCCAGCAGCTTGCTCTTTGGACAGGGATCCGAGACCCAGTACTTC TRBD1 TRBJ2-5 TRBV5-6 few
CASSWRGSTDTQYF TGTGCCAGCAGCTGGAGGGGTAGCACAGATACGCAGTATTTT - TRBJ2-3 TRBV5-4 few
CASRTDRVGSPLHF TGCGCCAGCCGGACAGACAGGGTAGGCTCACCCCTCCACTTT TRBD1 TRBJ1-6 TRBV5-1 -